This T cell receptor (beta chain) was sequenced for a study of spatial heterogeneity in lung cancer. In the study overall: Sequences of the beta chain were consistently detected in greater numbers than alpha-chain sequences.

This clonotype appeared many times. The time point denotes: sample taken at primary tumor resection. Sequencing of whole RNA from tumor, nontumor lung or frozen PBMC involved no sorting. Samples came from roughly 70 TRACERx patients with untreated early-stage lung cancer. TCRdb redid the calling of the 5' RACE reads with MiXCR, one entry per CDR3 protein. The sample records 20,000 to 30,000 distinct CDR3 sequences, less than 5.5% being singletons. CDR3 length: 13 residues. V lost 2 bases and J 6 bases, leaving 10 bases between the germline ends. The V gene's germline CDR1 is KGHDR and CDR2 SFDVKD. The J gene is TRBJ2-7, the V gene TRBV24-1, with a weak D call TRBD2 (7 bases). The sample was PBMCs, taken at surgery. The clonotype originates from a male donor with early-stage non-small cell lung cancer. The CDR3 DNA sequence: TGTGCCACCAGTGATTCGGCGGGGGCCGAGCAGTACTTC. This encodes CATSDSAGAEQYF.